Sequencing of this TCR beta chain was carried out in a study of T cell responses to AZD1222 COVID-19 vaccine. The repertoire was sequenced with immunoSEQ multiplex PCR; TCRdb's copy has only in-frame clones and lacks some. The profile covers about 99,000 clones, with about 93% appearing a single time and around 4.7% taken by the ten largest. Germline V lookup: CDR1 MDHEN, CDR2 SYDVKM. The CDR3 extends over 14 amino acids. The V and J ends lost 6 bases and 1 base respectively, with 13 bases between them. This clonotype was obtained from an adult in good health. This material consisted of peripheral blood, taken on day 0 of AZD1222 vaccination. The chain employs TRBV28 and TRBJ2-7, with D unclear. CDR3 protein: CASRGPQESYEQYF. Here the CDR3 DNA reads TGTGCCAGCAGAGGTCCCCAAGAATCCTACGAGCAGTACTTC.